The T cell receptor (beta chain) described here comes from a study of T cell changes during pregnancy in multiple sclerosis. TCRdb's table, derived via immunoSEQ multiplex PCR, lists solely in-frame clones and lacks some. The sample holds approximately 94,000 clones, roughly 90% seen once. CDR1 and CDR2 (germline): SEHNR, FQNEAQ (reference sequence). The CDR3 is made up of 15 amino acids. The V gene end was trimmed by 4 bases and the J gene end by 5 bases; junction bases not matched to a gene: 6. The sequences come from peripheral blood, collected after pregnancy. V gene TRBV7-9 combines with J gene TRBJ2-1; 9 positions match TRBD2. This clonotype was sampled from a female donor with multiple sclerosis, enrolled in a pregnancy study. CDR3 nucleotide sequence: TGTGCCAGCAGCTCCTCACGACTAGCGGACAATGAGCAGTTCTTC. The encoded protein is CASSSSRLADNEQFF. The full variable domain, rest sourced from reference TRBV7-9 and TRBJ2-1, is DTGVSQNPRHKITKRGQNVTFRCDPISEHNRLYWYRQTLGQGPEFLTYFQNEAQLEKSRLLSDRFSAERPKGSFSTLEIQRTEQGDSAMYLCASSSSRLADNEQFFGPGTRLTVL.